The clone carrying this T cell receptor (beta chain) has more than one count but fewer than ten. This sample is part of a study of blood T cell repertoires in COVID-19. Study background: Sites across the United States, Italy and Spain contributed samples from acute and convalescent COVID-19. The analysed material was cDNA or gDNA that came from T cells, B-cell-depleted T cells, or PBMCs.

Seattle patient enrollment occurred during active infection, with longitudinal follow-up thereafter. With V trimmed by 3 bases and J by 1 base, 8 bases remained unmatched. This CDR3 is built from 16 residues. Germline CDR1 is MDHEN and CDR2 is SYDVKM. Original processing methods: Estimates of nucleated cell counts were drawn from the amplification of reference gene primers. Repertoires were generated with immunoSEQ multiplex PCR, while TCRdb's copy carries only in-frame clones and drops some. V, J and clone size are taken as reported in that table, and D and trimming were inferred from the DNA itself. The table records fewer than 300,000 clones, about nine tenths of them present only once.

The clonotype was recovered from a woman in her twenties or thirties with COVID-19, enrolled during active disease. The chain carries TRBV28 and TRBJ2-7; TRBD2 matches at 8 bases. Source material: peripheral blood. CDR3 amino acids: CASSFGREELSYEQYF. The CDR3 DNA reads as TGTGCCAGCAGTTTCGGGCGGGAGGAACTTTCCTACGAGCAGTACTTC.